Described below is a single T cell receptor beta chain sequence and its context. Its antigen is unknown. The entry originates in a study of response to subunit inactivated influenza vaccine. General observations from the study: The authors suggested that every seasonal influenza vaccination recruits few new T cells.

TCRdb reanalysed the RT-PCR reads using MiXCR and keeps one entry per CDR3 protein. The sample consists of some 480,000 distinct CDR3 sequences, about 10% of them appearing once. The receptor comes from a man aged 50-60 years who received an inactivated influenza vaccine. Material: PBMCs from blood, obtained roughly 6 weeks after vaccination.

CDR3 region: CSARDSAGGPHEQYF. The CDR3 DNA is TGCAGTGCTAGAGATTCGGCGGGGGGGCCCCACGAGCAGTACTTC. The chain recombines TRBV20-1 with TRBJ2-7; 9 positions match TRBD2. The CDR3 sequence is 15 residues long. V was pared by 0 bases and J by 5 bases, with 8 bases of the junction left unmatched. Germline CDR1 is DFQATT and CDR2 is SNEGSKA (reference sequence).